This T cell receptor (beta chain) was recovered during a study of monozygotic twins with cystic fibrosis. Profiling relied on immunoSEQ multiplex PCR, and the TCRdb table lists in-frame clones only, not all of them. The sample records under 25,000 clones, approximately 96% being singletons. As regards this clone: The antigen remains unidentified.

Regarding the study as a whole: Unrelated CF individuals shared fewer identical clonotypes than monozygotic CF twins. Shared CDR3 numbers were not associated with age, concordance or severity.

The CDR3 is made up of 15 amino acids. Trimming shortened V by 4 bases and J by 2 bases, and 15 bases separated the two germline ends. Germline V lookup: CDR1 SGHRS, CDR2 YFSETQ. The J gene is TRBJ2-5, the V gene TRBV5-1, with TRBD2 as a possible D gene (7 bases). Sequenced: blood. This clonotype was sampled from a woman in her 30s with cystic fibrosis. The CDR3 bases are TGCGCCAGCAGCCAGGGAGGGGGTAGGCAAGAGACCCAGTACTTC. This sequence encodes CASSQGGGRQETQYF.